This T cell receptor (beta chain) appears in the sequencing data of a study of early T cells in non-severe SARS-CoV-2 infection. The overall study: The chains were unpaired, and the sequenced material was bulk RNA from unsorted whole blood.

TCRdb reprocessed the 5' RACE reads with MiXCR, giving one entry per CDR3 protein. The table lists fewer than 80,000 distinct CDR3 sequences, 12% of them singletons. The study, taken as a whole, reports: VDJdb matching favored anti-spike CD8 responses, missing private and CD4 specificities.

Germline lookup yields CDR1 LNHDA and CDR2 SQIVND (reference sequence). The CDR3 sequence is 14 residues long. V was shortened by 11 bases and J by 0 bases, with 16 bases between the two germline ends. Comments on this clonotype: What it binds is unknown.

The rearrangement links TRBV19 to TRBJ1-1; no definite D call. The source of this sequence is an adult who was a healthcare worker with PCR-confirmed SARS-CoV-2 infection or an uninfected control (not recorded which). Sequences were obtained from whole blood. The CDR3 loop reads CAGIPAGVNTEAFF. The CDR3 DNA follows: TGTGCCGGTATTCCCGCGGGAGTGAACACTGAAGCTTTCTTT.